A single sample gave rise to the 5 T cell receptor beta chains below, sequenced in a study of immune heterogeneity within non-small cell lung tumors. The starting template was genomic DNA from bulk tumor, around 610 ng per sample. Several biopsies were collected from each primary tumor during surgery. They were spaced as far apart as possible within the tumor mass. Curative surgery was undertaken by patients, who had untreated, newly diagnosed non-small cell lung cancer. With 32 V and 13 J primers, multiplex PCR amplified the TCR beta CDR3. TCRdb fed the multiplex PCR reads into MiXCR, producing one record per CDR3 protein. Of 2,500 to 3,000 distinct CDR3 sequences listed, around 23% are singletons. The sequenced sample was lung tumor tissue. All receptors come from a man in his forties with non-small cell lung cancer.

This clonotype was seen repeatedly, ten times or more. This chain joins TRBV5-8 and TRBJ2-4; 9 bases match TRBD2. This CDR3 comprises 22 residues. CDR1 SGHTS and CDR2 YDEGEE come from the germline V gene. V gave up 5 bases and J gave up 1 base; unmatched junction bases: 25. In DNA, the CDR3 is TGTGCCAGCAGTTACGACCCGGGACTAGCAATAATGCCGAAGGGGGCCAAAAACATTCAGTACTTC. This sequence encodes CASSYDPGLAIMPKGAKNIQYF.

Comments on this clonotype: The junction does not match germline at one end; this may be a read error. The rearrangement joins TRBV12-3 or TRBV12-4 to TRBJ2-1, with D possibly TRBD1 on 6 matching bases. CDR3 size: 14 residues. CDR3 nucleotides: TGTGCCAGCAGTCCGTCGACAGGCAAGGGTGAGCAGCTCTTC. Translation: CASSPSTGKGEQLF.

By sample fraction, this clonotype is medium-sized. The V and J genes are TRBV7-9 and TRBJ2-7; D unresolved. There are 13 residues in the CDR3. Trimming cost V 1 base and J 3 bases, with 7 bases left between them. Germline V gene sequence: CDR1 SEHNR, CDR2 FQNEAQ (reference sequence). CDR3 coding DNA: TGTGCCAGCAGCTTAGTTGGATTCTACGAGCAGTACTTC. Amino acid sequence: CASSLVGFYEQYF.

About this clonotype: This could be a read error, since a much larger clone is one nucleotide away. V gene TRBV10-2 combines with J gene TRBJ1-3; D gene ambiguous. From germline, CDR1 is WSHSY and CDR2 SAAADI. CDR3 length: 12 amino acids. The V end lost 7 bases, the J end lost 0 bases, and 4 bases lay between the germline ends. The CDR3 DNA sequence: TGCGCCAGCATTTACTCTGGAAACACCATATATTTT. Its protein product is CASIYSGNTIYF.

With regard to this clonotype: A much more abundant neighbour one base away suggests this may be a read error. V usage is TRBV4-1 and J usage is TRBJ2-3, with TRBD2 matching over 9 bases. Germline V gene lookup returns CDR1 MGHRA and CDR2 YSYEKL. This CDR3 spans 16 amino acids. In DNA form, the CDR3 reads TGCGCCAGCAGCCCCCTAGCGGGAATCGGCACAGATACGCGGTATTTT. This translates into CASSPLAGIGTDTRYF.